This T cell receptor (beta chain) was identified in a study of blood T cells in healthy people across ages. The use of a sample-barcoded 5' primer and a J-beta primer mix characterized a second PCR of 7 to 11 cycles. TCRdb called the 5' RACE reads again in MiXCR, with one record for every CDR3 protein. The sample has about 1.8 million distinct CDR3 sequences, less than 50% seen once; the top ten hold over 2%. The sequenced sample consisted of blood. This receptor was obtained from a woman aged 40-49 years in good health.

Here the CDR3 reads CSARTVDEQFF. DNA for the CDR3: TGCAGTGCTAGAACCGTGGATGAGCAGTTCTTC. The V gene is TRBV20-1, the J gene TRBJ2-1; D uncertain. Germline V lookup: CDR1 DFQATT, CDR2 SNEGSKA (reference sequence). This CDR3 region has 11 residues. Deletions cut 2 bases from V and 8 bases from J, with 7 bases between.